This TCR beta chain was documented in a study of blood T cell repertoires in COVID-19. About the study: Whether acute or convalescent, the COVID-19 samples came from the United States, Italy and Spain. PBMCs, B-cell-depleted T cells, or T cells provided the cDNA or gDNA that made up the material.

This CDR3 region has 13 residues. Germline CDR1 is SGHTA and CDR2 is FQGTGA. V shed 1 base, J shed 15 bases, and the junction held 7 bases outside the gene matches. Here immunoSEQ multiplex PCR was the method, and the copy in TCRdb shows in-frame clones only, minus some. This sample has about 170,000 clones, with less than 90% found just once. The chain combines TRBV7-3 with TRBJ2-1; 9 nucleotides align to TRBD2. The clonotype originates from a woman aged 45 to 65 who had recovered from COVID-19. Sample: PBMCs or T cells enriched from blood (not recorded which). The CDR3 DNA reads TGTGCCAGCAGCTTAAAACCCGGGACTAGCACGTTCTTC. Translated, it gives CASSLKPGTSTFF.